A selection of T cell receptor beta chains follows, all from one sample in a study of cytomegalovirus exposure and HLA in healthy donors. Clones were sequenced by immunoSEQ multiplex PCR, and TCRdb holds only the in-frame ones, with some missing. The sample has over 100,000 clones, approximately 70% seen once. The sequencing sample was made of PBMCs. These receptors all stem from a man under 40 in good health and CMV-seropositive. The CDR3 runs from the conserved cysteine through the conserved F or W. A D gene is named only where the DNA matches it firmly. Expanded clones get a size class; other rows say once, few or many, or leave the size out.

size,V,D,length,J,CDR3,DNA
-,TRBV7-2,TRBD1,16,TRBJ1-5,CASSFNGQGGYQPQHF,TGTGCCAGCAGCTTCAATGGACAGGGAGGTTATCAGCCCCAGCATTTT
-,TRBV4-2,TRBD1,18,TRBJ1-2,CASSLPKYRGQGGNGYTF,TGTGCCAGCAGCCTACCGAAATATAGGGGACAGGGCGGTAATGGCTACACCTTC
few,TRBV30,-,12,TRBJ1-1,CAVRRGTSAAFF,TGTGCAGTTAGGCGAGGGACTAGCGCAGCTTTCTTT
few,TRBV30,TRBD1,15,TRBJ2-7,CAWSGDRGGSYEQYF,TGTGCCTGGAGTGGGGACAGGGGTGGCTCCTACGAGCAGTACTTC
-,TRBV5-4,-,15,TRBJ1-4,CASSSGGNTNEKLFF,TGTGCCAGCAGCTCGGGGGGCAATACTAATGAAAAACTGTTTTTT
-,TRBV29-1,-,13,TRBJ1-5,CSVLGNTGQPQHF,TGCAGCGTCCTCGGGAACACGGGACAGCCCCAGCATTTT
-,TRBV5-1,-,14,TRBJ1-1,CASSFNGANTEAFF,TGCGCCAGCAGCTTTAACGGAGCTAACACTGAAGCTTTCTTT
-,TRBV7-2,-,15,TRBJ1-4,CASSLGAQGWEKLFF,TGTGCCAGCAGCTTAGGAGCCCAGGGTTGGGAAAAACTGTTTTTT
-,TRBV30,TRBD1,15,TRBJ1-5,CAWMGQGRRDQPQHF,TGTGCCTGGATGGGACAGGGACGAAGGGATCAGCCCCAGCATTTT
-,TRBV11-2,-,14,TRBJ2-2,CASSLRQRAGELFF,TGTGCCAGCAGCTTAAGACAGAGAGCCGGGGAGCTGTTTTTT
-,TRBV19,TRBD1,14,TRBJ1-5,CASSIQGANQPQHF,TGTGCCAGTAGTATTCAGGGGGCGAATCAGCCCCAGCATTTT
few,TRBV2,-,14,TRBJ1-5,CASRRDISNQPQHF,TGTGCCAGCAGACGGGACATTAGCAATCAGCCCCAGCATTTT
-,TRBV19,TRBD2,15,TRBJ2-2,CASSMGGGRTGELFF,TGTGCCAGTAGTATGGGCGGGGGAAGGACCGGGGAGCTGTTTTTT
-,TRBV5-6,TRBD1,19,TRBJ2-5,CASSLFVARQGQLQETQYF,TGTGCCAGCAGCTTGTTCGTGGCCCGACAGGGCCAACTCCAAGAGACCCAGTACTTC
-,TRBV5-6,TRBD2,16,TRBJ2-3,CASRRAYQRGRDTQYF,TGTGCCAGCAGGCGTGCTTACCAGCGGGGGCGAGATACGCAGTATTTT
-,TRBV11-3,-,15,TRBJ2-3,CASSLGAADEDTQYF,TGTGCCAGCAGCTTAGGTGCGGCAGACGAAGATACGCAGTATTTT
once,TRBV5-1,TRBD1,12,TRBJ1-2,CASNGQDYGYTF,TGCGCCAGCAACGGACAGGACTATGGCTACACCTTC
-,TRBV10-2,-,14,TRBJ1-2,CASSEYILTYGYTF,TGCGCCAGCAGTGAGTACATATTAACCTATGGCTACACCTTC
-,TRBV28,TRBD2,15,TRBJ2-3,CASSGLAGGEGTQYF,TGTGCCAGCAGTGGGCTCGCGGGAGGGGAGGGTACGCAGTATTTT
-,TRBV2,TRBD1,15,TRBJ2-1,CASRITGTGYNEQFF,TGTGCCAGCAGGATAACCGGGACAGGATACAATGAGCAGTTCTTC
-,TRBV29-1,-,17,TRBJ1-1,CSVGGRVLLGGLTEAFF,TGCAGCGTTGGGGGGAGGGTTCTACTAGGCGGACTGACAGAAGCTTTCTTT
-,TRBV30,-,17,TRBJ1-5,CAPPGQNLRYSNQPQHF,TGTGCCCCGCCCGGACAGAATCTCCGATATAGCAATCAGCCCCAGCATTTT